One T cell receptor (beta chain) is described in this entry. The data originate from a study of blood T cell repertoires in COVID-19. Study at large: From T cells, B-cell-depleted T cells, or PBMCs came the material, which was cDNA or gDNA.

V lost 5 bases to trimming and J lost 8 bases, with 18 bases between them. Germline CDR1 and CDR2: MNHEY and SVGAGI. This CDR3 has 14 amino acids. Profiling relied on immunoSEQ multiplex PCR, and the TCRdb table lists in-frame clones only, not all of them. This table holds 300,000 to 400,000 clones, approximately 90% found once. The chain links TRBV6-5 to TRBJ1-2, with TRBD1 as a possible D gene (6 bases). The source of this sequence is a woman aged 18-29 years who had recovered from COVID-19. Sequenced material: PBMCs or T cells enriched from blood (not recorded which). CDR3 sequence (DNA): TGTGCCAGCAGTCAGAAGGACCTCAGGGGAGGCTACACCTTC. Translating gives CASSQKDLRGGYTF.